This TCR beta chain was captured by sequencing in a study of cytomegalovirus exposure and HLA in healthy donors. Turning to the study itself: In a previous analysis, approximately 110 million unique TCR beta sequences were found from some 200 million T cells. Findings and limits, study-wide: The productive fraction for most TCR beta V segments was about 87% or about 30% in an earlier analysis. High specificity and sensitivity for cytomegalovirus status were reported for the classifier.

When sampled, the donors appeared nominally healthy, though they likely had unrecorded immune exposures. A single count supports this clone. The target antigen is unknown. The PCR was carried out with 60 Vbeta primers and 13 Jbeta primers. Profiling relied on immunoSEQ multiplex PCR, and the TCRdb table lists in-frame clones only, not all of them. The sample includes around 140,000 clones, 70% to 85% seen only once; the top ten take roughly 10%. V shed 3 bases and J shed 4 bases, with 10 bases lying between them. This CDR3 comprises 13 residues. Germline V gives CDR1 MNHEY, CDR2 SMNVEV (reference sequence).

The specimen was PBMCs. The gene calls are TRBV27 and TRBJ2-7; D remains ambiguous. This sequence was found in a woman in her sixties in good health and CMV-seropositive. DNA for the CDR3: TGTGCCAGCAGTTTTGGCTCCCTGTACGAGCAGTACTTC. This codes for CASSFGSLYEQYF.